This passage covers 23 T cell receptor beta chains from one sample sequenced in a study of metastatic and nonmetastatic thyroid tumors. TCRdb ran MiXCR on the PCR reads. The profile shows some 15,000 clones, 25% of them singletons. Every patient underwent thyroid surgery untreated. The material sequenced was blood. Every receptor here comes from a male donor with papillary thyroid cancer or a benign thyroid nodule (not recorded which). Some clones in this sample may be carry-over from other donors' samples.

By its share, this clone is medium-sized. J is TRBJ2-7 and V is TRBV24-1; 7 positions match TRBD1. V shed 4 bases, J shed 4 bases, and the junction held 3 bases outside the gene matches. Germline V gene data show CDR1 as KGHDR and CDR2 as SFDVKD. The CDR3 spans 13 residues. CDR3 sequence reads: CATSDWTGYEQYF. In nucleotides, the CDR3 is TGTGCCACCAGTGACTGGACAGGTTACGAGCAGTACTTC.

This clone was detected many times. The V gene is TRBV2, the J gene TRBJ1-4, with D maybe TRBD1 (5 bases). Germline V gene sequence: CDR1 SNHLY, CDR2 FYNNEI. V gave up 3 bases and J gave up 8 bases, with 16 bases separating them. This CDR3 region has 15 residues. CDR3 residues: CASSEVGARGEKLFF. CDR3 DNA: TGTGCCAGCAGTGAGGTCGGGGCCCGGGGCGAAAAACTGTTTTTT.

The chain links TRBV18 to TRBJ2-7; 7 bases line up with TRBD1. The trim removed 4 bases at V and 0 bases at J, leaving 3 bases unmatched. This CDR3 is 14 amino acids long. Germline V gives CDR1 KGHSH, CDR2 LQKENI. The CDR3 DNA reads TGTGCCAGCTCACGTACAGGGGACTCCTACGAGCAGTACTTC. This translates into CASSRTGDSYEQYF.

The chain is built from TRBV30 and TRBJ2-7, with 11 bases fitting TRBD1. Germline CDR1 reads GTSNPN; CDR2 reads SVGIG (reference sequence). V was pared by 5 bases and J by 4 bases, with 7 bases of the junction left unmatched. The CDR3 contains 14 residues. CDR3 nucleotides: TGTGCCTGGGCTCTGGGACAGGGGGTGTACGAGCAGTACTTC. Protein product: CAWALGQGVYEQYF.

This clone was picked up many times. The genes are TRBV11-1 and TRBJ2-7; 11 nucleotides align to TRBD1. J gave up 7 bases and V 0 bases, and 8 bases lay outside the gene matches. The length of the CDR3 is 16 residues. Per germline, CDR1 SGHAT and CDR2 FQDESV (reference sequence). Written as DNA, the CDR3 is TGTGCCAGCAGCTTAGCGCTAGGACAGGGGGCGTGGGAGCAGTACTTC. As protein: CASSLALGQGAWEQYF. Together with reference TRBV11-1 and TRBJ2-7, the CDR3 gives the full variable domain: EAEVAQSPRYKITEKSQAVAFWCDPISGHATLYWYRQILGQGPELLVQFQDESVVDDSQLPKDRFSAERLKGVDSTLKIQPAELGDSAMYLCASSLALGQGAWEQYFGPGTRLTVT.

By sample share, this clone is medium-sized. The V and J genes are TRBV20-1 and TRBJ2-7, with TRBD1 as a possible D gene (6 bases). CDR1 and CDR2 from the germline V gene are DFQATT and SNEGSKA (reference sequence). The V gene lost 3 bases and the J gene lost 0 bases, with 12 bases spanning the gap. This CDR3 is built from 14 residues. The CDR3 reads CSASRDTSSYEQYF. The CDR3 DNA reads TGCAGTGCTAGCCGGGACACTTCCTCCTACGAGCAGTACTTC.

The sample holds a few counts of this clone. The gene calls are TRBV28 and TRBJ2-1; TRBD2 aligns across 12 bases. The germline V gene has CDR1 MDHEN and CDR2 SYDVKM. The junction had 12 bases not matched to a gene; V was cut back by 6 bases and J by 0 bases. This CDR3 has 19 residues. CDR3 nucleotide sequence: TGTGCCAGCAGACCACCGGGACTAGCGGGTAGGAGCTCCTACAATGAGCAGTTCTTC. Translating it yields CASRPPGLAGRSSYNEQFF.

Ten or more counts support this clone. The rearrangement links TRBV5-1 to TRBJ1-1; D unresolved. Looked up from germline, CDR1 is SGHRS and CDR2 is YFSETQ. V was clipped by 4 bases and J by 1 base, with 14 bases between them. The CDR3 consists of 15 residues. This chain's CDR3 is CASSHGDLPNTEAFF. In nucleotides, the CDR3 is TGCGCCAGCAGCCACGGCGACCTCCCGAACACTGAAGCTTTCTTT.

This clone appeared a few times. This chain uses TRBV20-1 with TRBJ2-6; D is possibly TRBD1 (6 bases). CDR1 and CDR2 from the germline V gene are DFQATT and SNEGSKA (reference sequence). V dropped 5 bases and J dropped 0 bases, with 17 bases sitting between them. This CDR3 contains 17 residues. The DNA for the CDR3 is TGCAGTGCTCCCTCCGGGACACAAGGCTCTGGGGCCAACGTCCTGACTTTC. This codes for CSAPSGTQGSGANVLTF.

This clone was observed at least ten times. At one of its ends the junction is not consistent with the germline gene, which may arise from a read error. The CDR3 loop is CSWTKSPDMQYF. CDR3 bases: TGCAGCTGGACAAAAAGCCCAGATATGCAGTATTTT. V is TRBV29-1 and J is TRBJ2-3, with D perhaps matching TRBD1 (5 bases). Germline V CDR1 and CDR2: SQVTM, ANQGSEA. The CDR3 is 12 amino acids.

This clone has ten or more counts. This rearrangement joins TRBV5-1 to TRBJ2-1; 14 bases are shared with TRBD2. Germline V gene data show CDR1 as SGHRS and CDR2 as YFSETQ. The CDR3 length is 17 residues. The V and J ends lost 4 bases and 4 bases, in that order; junction bases with no gene match: 7. CDR3 loop: CASSPGTSGSLYNEQFF. CDR3 DNA sequence: TGCGCCAGCAGCCCAGGGACTAGCGGGAGCTTATACAATGAGCAGTTCTTC.

This chain links TRBV7-8 with TRBJ2-3; 8 bases agree with TRBD2. Germline CDR1 SGHVS, CDR2 FQNEAQ. The CDR3 length is 17 residues. V trimming: 4 bases; J trimming: 6 bases; junction bases outside the gene matches: 15. The CDR3 spells CASSSLGAGDEADTQYF. CDR3 nucleotides: TGTGCCAGCAGCTCGCTGGGAGCGGGAGACGAGGCGGATACGCAGTATTTT.

The gene calls are TRBV20-1 and TRBJ2-7; D not certain. Germline assignment: CDR1 DFQATT and CDR2 SNEGSKA (reference sequence). CDR3 length: 13 amino acids. Trimming cost V 0 bases and J 1 base, with 7 bases left between them. The CDR3 spells CSARDAASYEQYF. CDR3 in DNA: TGCAGTGCTAGAGACGCAGCGTCCTACGAGCAGTACTTC.

This clone was detected many times. The rearrangement links TRBV15 to TRBJ2-7; D may be TRBD2 (5 bases). CDR3 length equals 15 residues. The V gene lost 0 bases and the J gene lost 0 bases, with 9 bases spanning the gap. CDR1 and CDR2 from the germline V gene are LNHNV and YYDKDF (reference sequence). The CDR3 protein is CATSRDLGSSYEQYF. DNA of the CDR3: TGTGCCACCAGCAGAGATCTGGGGAGCTCCTACGAGCAGTACTTC.

This clone appeared a few times. The chain uses TRBV6-5 and TRBJ2-1; D not resolved. The germline CDR1 and CDR2 sequences are MNHEY and SVGAGI. Trimming cost V 6 bases and J 0 bases, with 12 bases left between them. CDR3 length: 15 residues. This CDR3 reads CASSLRSSSYNEQFF. The CDR3 DNA reads TGTGCCAGCAGCTTAAGATCAAGCTCCTACAATGAGCAGTTCTTC.

Within the sample, this clone is medium-sized. The chain recombines TRBV6-1 with TRBJ2-3; TRBD1 matches at 8 bases. The CDR3 sequence is 14 residues long. The trim removed 4 bases at V and 6 bases at J, leaving 6 bases unmatched. Per the germline V gene, CDR1 is MNHNS and CDR2 is SASEGT. The CDR3, as DNA: TGTGCCAGCAGTGGTGGCCAGGGGGCGGATACGCAGTATTTT. Amino acids: CASSGGQGADTQYF.

In this sample, this clone turned up many times. The chain combines TRBV20-1 with TRBJ2-1, with TRBD2 matching over 11 bases. Trimming cost V 4 bases and J 9 bases; bases outside gene matches: 8. Germline V gives CDR1 DFQATT, CDR2 SNEGSKA (reference sequence). The CDR3 spans 14 residues. The CDR3 sequence: CSATVAGGSGEQFF. CDR3 DNA: TGCAGTGCTACAGTAGCGGGAGGGAGCGGTGAGCAGTTCTTC.

V gene TRBV20-1 combines with J gene TRBJ2-5; D is possibly TRBD1 (7 bases). CDR1 is DFQATT, CDR2 SNEGSKA, per germline (reference sequence). This CDR3 contains 18 residues. V dropped 6 bases and J dropped 1 base, with 27 bases sitting between them. CDR3 sequence (DNA): TGCAGTGCCAGCAGGGGGTACCTACCAGGGGGAGGCCAAGAGACCCAGTACTTC. It encodes CSASRGYLPGGGQETQYF.

This clone was recorded at least ten times. The chain is built from TRBV19 and TRBJ2-6; the D is unclear. V was pared by 5 bases and J by 0 bases, with 11 bases between. The CDR3 has 16 amino acids. Per germline, CDR1 LNHDA and CDR2 SQIVND (reference sequence). The CDR3 nucleotides read TGTGCCAGTAGTCGGCAACGGACCTCTGGGGCCAACGTCCTGACTTTC. Translation gives CASSRQRTSGANVLTF. Looking up the rest from reference TRBV19 and TRBJ2-6 gives the full variable domain: DGGITQSPKYLFRKEGQNVTLSCEQNLNHDAMYWYRQDPGQGLRLIYYSQIVNDFQKGDIAEGYSVSREKKESFPLTVTSAQKNPTAFYLCASSRQRTSGANVLTFGAGSRLTVL.

This clone was recorded many times. This chain uses TRBV3-1 with TRBJ2-7; D might be TRBD2 (6 bases). Germline assignment: CDR1 LGHDT and CDR2 YNNKEL (reference sequence). V gave up 5 bases and J gave up 6 bases, with 14 bases separating them. CDR3 length: 13 amino acids. CDR3 sequence: CASSSSTGVEQYF. The CDR3 DNA follows: TGTGCCAGCAGCTCTTCGACGGGGGTCGAGCAGTACTTC.

The genes are TRBV7-9 and TRBJ1-2, with no clear D. The CDR3 is made up of 12 amino acids. Germline CDR1 is SEHNR and CDR2 is FQNEAQ (reference sequence). Trimming removed 5 bases from V and 3 bases from J, with 7 bases in between. The CDR3 DNA reads as TGTGCCAGCAGCCAGGACGACTATGGCTACACCTTC. Translated: CASSQDDYGYTF.

This clone occurred a few times. The chain has TRBV24-1 and TRBJ2-7; D is perhaps TRBD1 (6 bases). The germline CDR1 and CDR2 sequences are KGHDR and SFDVKD. V was clipped by 4 bases and J by 7 bases, with 13 bases between them. This CDR3 comprises 13 residues. In nucleotides, the CDR3 is TGTGCCACCAGTGAGGAACAGGGTGGGGAGCAGTACTTC. As protein: CATSEEQGGEQYF.

The table lists this clone with many counts. The V and J genes are TRBV9 and TRBJ2-3, with 10 bases matching TRBD2. Germline V gives CDR1 SGDLS, CDR2 YYNGEE. The CDR3 extends over 15 amino acids. V shed 3 bases, J shed 5 bases, and the junction held 6 bases outside the gene matches. This chain's CDR3 is CASSGLAGAGDTQYF. The CDR3 DNA is TGTGCCAGCAGCGGCCTAGCGGGAGCGGGAGATACGCAGTATTTT.